This record concerns one T cell receptor beta chain sequence. The antigen is undetermined. The data derive from a study of CD8 T cells in ankylosing spondylitis. V dropped 4 bases and J dropped 6; count of bases not matched to a gene: 9. The germline V gene has CDR1 SQVTM and CDR2 ANQGSEA. The CDR3 sequence is 15 residues long. Study-wide points: Enrichment of disease-linked clones was reportedly significant in matched ankylosing spondylitis synovial fluid. Among TCR beta sequences, a motif of fewer than 10 highly homologous variants appeared characteristic of ankylosing spondylitis blood. Disease-associated clonotypes exhibited CD8+ identity and were relatively infrequent in peripheral blood.

TCRdb reprocessed the 5' RACE reads via MiXCR and lists one record per CDR3 protein. The sample shows approximately 300,000 distinct CDR3 sequences, 20% of them seen only once. The sample taken for sequencing was blood, either unsorted or a sorted T cell fraction (not recorded which). This TCR derives from a female donor with ankylosing spondylitis or in good health (not recorded which). This chain uses TRBV29-1 with TRBJ2-2, with 9 bases fitting TRBD1. CDR3 nucleotides: TGCAGCGTTGTAGGGGACAGGGATTCTCCCGGGGAGCTGTTTTTT. Protein: CSVVGDRDSPGELFF.